This T cell receptor (beta chain) was recovered during a study of blood T cell repertoires in COVID-19. Trimming cost V 7 bases and J 7 bases, with 16 bases left between them. This CDR3 comprises 12 residues. Germline CDR1 and CDR2: GTSNPN and SVGIG (reference sequence). In the original workflow: From reference gene primer amplification, estimates of nucleated cell counts were derived. TCRdb's copy holds only in-frame clones and misses some; the assay was immunoSEQ multiplex PCR. The V and J calls and clone size come from that table; D and trimming were worked out from the DNA. The repertoire holds under 200,000 clones, with about nine tenths as singletons.

The material sequenced was peripheral blood. This chain uses TRBV30 with TRBJ1-1, with D possibly TRBD1 on 5 matching bases. This TCR was recovered from a man aged 18 to 35 with COVID-19, enrolled during active disease. CDR3 in amino acids: CASTATLGEAFF. The DNA for the CDR3 is TGTGCCTCGACAGCGACCCTCGGTGAAGCTTTCTTT.